These T cell receptor beta chains were read from a single sample in a study of identifying expanded T cells in peripheral blood. Repertoires were generated with immunoSEQ multiplex PCR, while TCRdb's copy carries only in-frame clones and drops some. The data contain around 130,000 clones, less than 90% of them singletons. The source material was blood. These receptors all stem from a person between 18 and 75 years old in good health. The CDR3 runs from the conserved cysteine through the conserved F or W. A D gene is named only where the DNA matches it firmly. Clone size, where shown, is once, few, many, or a class for clones that have expanded.

D	V	size	J	DNA	CDR3
TRBD1	TRBV30	-	TRBJ1-6	TGTGCCTGGAGTGGGGACAGGACCGCACCCCTCCACTTT	CAWSGDRTAPLHF
TRBD2	TRBV6-6	-	TRBJ2-7	TGTGCCAGCAGGGCCCCGGGACTAAGGCGGTACGAGCAGTACTTC	CASRAPGLRRYEQYF
TRBD1	TRBV9	-	TRBJ1-2	TGTGCCAGCAGCCCCATGTATCCGGACAGGGAAATATATGGCTACACCTTC	CASSPMYPDREIYGYTF
-	TRBV18	-	TRBJ1-4	TGTGCCAGCTCACCATCCCGGGGGAACGAAAAACTGTTTTTT	CASSPSRGNEKLFF
TRBD2	TRBV7-9	-	TRBJ2-7	TGTGCCAGCAGGGTAGCGGGGGAGGGCTACGAGCAGTACTTC	CASRVAGEGYEQYF
TRBD1	TRBV5-6	-	TRBJ2-7	TGTGCCAGCAGCCCGGACAGGGCGGTCTACGAGCAGTATTTC	CASSPDRAVYEQYF
TRBD2	TRBV11-3	-	TRBJ2-3	TGTGCCAGCAGCAGACTAGCCGCAGATACGCAGTATTTT	CASSRLAADTQYF
-	TRBV7-2	-	TRBJ2-7	TGTGCCAGCAGCAGATCATCAGGGGTGAGGGAGCAGTACTTC	CASSRSSGVREQYF
TRBD1	TRBV13	-	TRBJ2-7	TGTGCCAGCAGTTTGGGACAGGCTAACGAGCAGTACTTC	CASSLGQANEQYF
TRBD1	TRBV6-6	-	TRBJ1-2	TGTGCCAGCAGTAGGGGGCGGACTAACTATGGCTACACCTTC	CASSRGRTNYGYTF
-	TRBV7-3	few	TRBJ2-1	TGTGCCAGCAGCCCGGGACTTGGGGTGGGGGAGCAGTTCTTC	CASSPGLGVGEQFF
-	TRBV5-1	-	TRBJ1-2	TGCGCCAGCGGGCAAAACTATGGCTACACCTTC	CASGQNYGYTF
-	TRBV7-9	-	TRBJ2-3	TGTGCCAGCGGTACAGATACGCAGTATTTT	CASGTDTQYF
TRBD2	TRBV10-3	-	TRBJ2-5	TGTGCCATCAGTTACACTAGCGGGGGGCCTGAGACCCAGTACTTC	CAISYTSGGPETQYF
TRBD2	TRBV19	few	TRBJ2-1	TGTGCCAGTACAGGGACTAGCGGGAGTTGGGCCTACAATGAGCAGTTCTTC	CASTGTSGSWAYNEQFF
TRBD1	TRBV2	-	TRBJ2-7	TGTGCCAGCAGCCAGGACAGGGGACGGGACGAGCAGTACTTC	CASSQDRGRDEQYF